This T cell receptor beta chain was observed in a study of shared T cell receptors in the human thymus. The length of the CDR3 is 15 residues. The V gene end was trimmed by 2 bases and the J gene end by 7 bases; junction bases not matched to a gene: 8. Germline loops: CDR1 MGHRA, CDR2 YSYEKL. Profiling relied on immunoSEQ multiplex PCR, and the TCRdb table lists in-frame clones only, not all of them. The table shows about 730,000 clones, with approximately 83% occurring only once. This sample was also put to use in a study of human thymus T cells. In that study: Donors were healthy Finnish infants having corrective surgery for congenital heart defects. Thymic samples were excised during corrective heart operations. Within thymic and blood repertoires, V and J gene usage appeared to be biased. Thymic repertoires from unrelated individuals overlapped highly, related research reported.

V is TRBV4-1 and J is TRBJ1-5; 7 bases line up with TRBD1. This TCR came from a girl less than two years old with a congenital heart defect. Sample: thymocytes. The CDR3 here is CASSQTQGLGQPQHF. Written as DNA, the CDR3 is TGCGCCAGCAGCCAAACACAGGGGCTGGGGCAGCCCCAGCATTTT.